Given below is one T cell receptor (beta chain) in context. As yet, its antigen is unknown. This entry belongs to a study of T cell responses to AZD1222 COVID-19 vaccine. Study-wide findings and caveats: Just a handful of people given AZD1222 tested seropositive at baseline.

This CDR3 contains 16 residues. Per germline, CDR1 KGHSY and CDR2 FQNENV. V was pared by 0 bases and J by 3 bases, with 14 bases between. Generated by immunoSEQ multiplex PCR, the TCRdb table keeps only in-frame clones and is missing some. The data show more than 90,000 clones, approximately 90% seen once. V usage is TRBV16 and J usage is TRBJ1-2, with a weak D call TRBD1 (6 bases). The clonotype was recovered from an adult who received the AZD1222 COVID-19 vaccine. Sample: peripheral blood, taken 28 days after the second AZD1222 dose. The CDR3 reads CASSQSLGAQYYGYTF. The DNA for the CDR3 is TGTGCCAGCAGCCAATCCCTGGGGGCTCAATACTATGGCTACACCTTC. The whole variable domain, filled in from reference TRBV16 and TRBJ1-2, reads GEEVAQTPKHLVRGEGQKAKLYCAPIKGHSYVFWYQQVLKNEFKFLISFQNENVFDETGMPKERFSAKCLPNSPCSLEIQATKLEDSAVYFCASSQSLGAQYYGYTFGSGTRLTVV.